The 17 T cell receptor beta chains below come from one sample, sequenced in a study of shared clonotypes between healthy human individuals. Clones were sequenced by immunoSEQ multiplex PCR, and TCRdb holds only the in-frame ones, with some missing. Among roughly 1,500,000 clones listed, approximately 98.5% were seen once. Material: naive CD4+ T cells sorted from blood. Subset noted: CD45RA+ positively selected. The receptors come from a man aged 30 to 45 in good health.

CDR3 region: CASSQGTPLYEQYF. CDR3 sequence (DNA): TGCGCCAGCAGCCAAGGGACACCCCTCTACGAGCAGTACTTC. The chain carries TRBV4-1 and TRBJ2-7, with D tentatively TRBD1 (5 bases). CDR1 is MGHRA and CDR2 is YSYEKL in the germline V gene. This CDR3 spans 14 amino acids. V was shortened by 1 base and J by 3 bases, with 10 bases between the two germline ends.

CDR3 protein: CASSQAPGTNTEAFF. Here the CDR3 DNA reads TGTGCCAGCAGTCAGGCCCCAGGGACGAACACTGAAGCTTTCTTT. The gene calls are TRBV28 and TRBJ1-1, with D possibly being TRBD1 (5 bases). The CDR3 is 15 residues long. Germline assignment: CDR1 MDHEN and CDR2 SYDVKM. The V end lost 5 bases, the J end lost 1 base, and 14 bases lay between the germline ends.

As concerns this clone: The same CDR3 can be traced to other DNA sequences in this sample. The rearrangement uses TRBV7-9 and TRBJ1-1; D perhaps matches TRBD1 (6 bases). V gave up 5 bases and J gave up 1 base, with 11 bases separating them. The CDR3 has 14 amino acids. Germline CDR1 reads SEHNR; CDR2 reads FQNEAQ (reference sequence). CDR3 loop: CASSKQGGNTEAFF. The CDR3 DNA follows: TGTGCCAGCAGCAAACAGGGAGGGAACACTGAAGCTTTCTTT. The full variable domain, its missing parts supplied by reference TRBV7-9 and TRBJ1-1, is DTGVSQNPRHKITKRGQNVTFRCDPISEHNRLYWYRQTLGQGPEFLTYFQNEAQLEKSRLLSDRFSAERPKGSFSTLEIQRTEQGDSAMYLCASSKQGGNTEAFFGQGTRLTVV.

This rearrangement joins TRBV2 to TRBJ2-3; 7 bases match TRBD2. The CDR3 is made up of 13 amino acids. The V gene's germline CDR1 is SNHLY and CDR2 FYNNEI. V shed 0 bases and J 6 bases; nucleotides not matched to a gene: 0. The CDR3 DNA reads TGTGCCAGCAGTGAAGCGCGGGGGGATACGCAGTATTTT. Translating gives CASSEARGDTQYF. Together with reference TRBV2 and TRBJ2-3, the CDR3 gives the full variable domain: EPEVTQTPSHQVTQMGQEVILRCVPISNHLYFYWYRQILGQKVEFLVSFYNNEISEKSEIFDDQFSVERPDGSNFTLKIRSTKLEDSAMYFCASSEARGDTQYFGPGTRLTVL.

The CDR3 nucleotides read TGTGCCAGCAGTCTAGGGACAGGGGCAGGAGAGACCCAGTACTTC. Translation gives CASSLGTGAGETQYF. The chain employs TRBV27 and TRBJ2-5, with TRBD1 identical over 10 bases. This CDR3 is 15 amino acids long. The germline V gene encodes CDR1 MNHEY and CDR2 SMNVEV (reference sequence). Unmatched junction bases numbered 7, after V lost 5 bases and J lost 4 bases.

This clone was picked up a small number of times. This chain joins TRBV9 and TRBJ2-3; TRBD2 agrees at 10 bases. From germline, CDR1 is SGDLS and CDR2 YYNGEE. With 0 bases clipped from V and 9 bases from J, the junction kept 4 bases outside the gene matches. This CDR3 is 14 amino acids long. This chain's CDR3 is CASSVEGGLATQYF. CDR3 in DNA: TGTGCCAGCAGCGTAGAAGGGGGACTAGCGACGCAGTATTTT. The variable domain in full, completed from reference TRBV9 and TRBJ2-3, reads DSGVTQTPKHLITATGQRVTLRCSPRSGDLSVYWYQQSLDQGLQFLIQYYNGEERAKGNILERFSAQQFPDLHSELNLSSLELGDSALYFCASSVEGGLATQYFGPGTRLTVL.

The V call is TRBV14, the J call TRBJ2-7; TRBD1 or TRBD2 may be the D gene (7 bases each). From germline, CDR1 is SGHDN and CDR2 FVKESK. Trimming pared 4 bases from V and 2 bases from J, leaving 15 bases between. The CDR3 totals 15 residues. CDR3 coding DNA: TGTGCCAGCAGCCGAAGCGGGGACAGAGCCTACGAGCAGTACTTC. As protein: CASSRSGDRAYEQYF.

This sequence joins TRBV5-4 and TRBJ2-3; a possible D gene is TRBD2 (6 bases). Trimming removed 0 bases from V and 2 bases from J, with 19 bases in between. Germline V gene lookup returns CDR1 SGHNT and CDR2 YYREEE (reference sequence). The CDR3 has 18 residues. The CDR3 region is CASSLGPSWRANTDTQYF. DNA for the CDR3: TGTGCCAGCAGCTTGGGGCCTAGCTGGAGGGCCAACACAGATACGCAGTATTTT.

This chain connects TRBV27 to TRBJ2-3, with 13 bases lining up with TRBD2. The germline V gene encodes CDR1 MNHEY and CDR2 SMNVEV (reference sequence). The CDR3 extends over 16 amino acids. Trimming cost V 4 bases and J 5 bases; bases outside gene matches: 6. The CDR3 is CASSYGTSGMGDTQYF. CDR3 sequence (DNA): TGTGCCAGCAGTTATGGGACTAGCGGGATGGGAGATACGCAGTATTTT.

This chain uses TRBV19 with TRBJ2-1, with 10 bases identical to TRBD2. J gave up 4 bases and V 7 bases, and 13 bases lay outside the gene matches. This CDR3 spans 17 amino acids. Germline CDR1 is LNHDA and CDR2 is SQIVND (reference sequence). This CDR3 reads CASTVSGTSALYNEQFF. CDR3 DNA: TGTGCCAGTACCGTTTCCGGGACTAGCGCCTTGTACAATGAGCAGTTCTTC. Variable domain in full (rest from reference TRBV19 and TRBJ2-1): DGGITQSPKYLFRKEGQNVTLSCEQNLNHDAMYWYRQDPGQGLRLIYYSQIVNDFQKGDIAEGYSVSREKKESFPLTVTSAQKNPTAFYLCASTVSGTSALYNEQFFGPGTRLTVL.

This chain connects TRBV15 to TRBJ1-5; D unclear. The CDR3 has 15 residues. Germline assignment: CDR1 LNHNV and CDR2 YYDKDF (reference sequence). Trimming removed 3 bases at V and 1 base at J, with 10 bases between. The CDR3 sequence: CATSRLRVSNQPQHF. DNA of the CDR3: TGTGCCACCAGCAGGCTAAGGGTAAGCAATCAGCCCCAGCATTTT.

The rearrangement joins TRBV20-1 to TRBJ2-5; D unclear. In germline, CDR1 is DFQATT, CDR2 SNEGSKA (reference sequence). Trimming removed 5 bases from V and 5 bases from J, with 9 bases in between. The CDR3 consists of 11 residues. CDR3 residues: CSALYGETQYF. Here the CDR3 DNA reads TGCAGTGCTCTTTATGGGGAGACCCAGTACTTC.

This chain links TRBV30 with TRBJ2-3; no clear D gene. Trimming removed 2 bases at V and 3 bases at J, with 6 bases between. The CDR3 runs 12 residues. In germline, CDR1 is GTSNPN, CDR2 SVGIG (reference sequence). DNA of the CDR3: TGTGCCTGGAGTATCTTGACAGATACGCAGTATTTT. It yields the protein CAWSILTDTQYF.

The chain combines TRBV5-4 with TRBJ2-1, with 13 bases matching TRBD2. Losses at the gene ends were 4 bases for V and 4 bases for J; bases not matched to a gene: 5. The CDR3 sequence is 16 residues long. The germline CDR1 and CDR2 sequences are SGHNT and YYREEE (reference sequence). CDR3 amino acids: CASSKGLAGTYNEQFF. The DNA for the CDR3 is TGTGCCAGCAGCAAGGGACTAGCGGGGACGTACAATGAGCAGTTCTTC. Variable domain in full (rest from reference TRBV5-4 and TRBJ2-1): ETGVTQSPTHLIKTRGQQVTLRCSSQSGHNTVSWYQQALGQGPQFIFQYYREEENGRGNFPPRFSGLQFPNYSSELNVNALELDDSALYLCASSKGLAGTYNEQFFGPGTRLTVL.

V is TRBV15 and J is TRBJ2-3; 8 nucleotides match TRBD2. The trim removed 4 bases at V and 2 bases at J, leaving 14 bases unmatched. Germline-derived CDR1 and CDR2 are LNHNV and YYDKDF (reference sequence). The CDR3 spans 18 residues. As DNA, the CDR3 is TGTGCCACCAGCAAGAACCCGGGACTAGACGTAACCACAGATACGCAGTATTTT. This codes for CATSKNPGLDVTTDTQYF.

The chain is built from TRBV7-9 and TRBJ2-7, with D unclear. The CDR3 contains 16 residues. The V end lost 3 bases, the J end lost 0 bases, and 15 bases lay between the germline ends. From germline, CDR1 is SEHNR and CDR2 FQNEAQ (reference sequence). The CDR3 sequence: CASSLDFKVSSYEQYF. CDR3 bases: TGTGCCAGCAGCTTGGATTTTAAAGTGAGCTCCTACGAGCAGTACTTC.

The chain links TRBV5-4 to TRBJ2-5; 14 nucleotides match TRBD2. The germline CDR1 and CDR2 sequences are SGHNT and YYREEE (reference sequence). Trimming removed 0 bases from V and 3 bases from J; junction bases left unmatched: 4. The CDR3 totals 17 residues. CDR3 residues: CASSLAGLAGVKETQYF. CDR3 bases: TGTGCCAGCAGCTTGGCGGGACTAGCGGGAGTTAAAGAGACCCAGTACTTC.